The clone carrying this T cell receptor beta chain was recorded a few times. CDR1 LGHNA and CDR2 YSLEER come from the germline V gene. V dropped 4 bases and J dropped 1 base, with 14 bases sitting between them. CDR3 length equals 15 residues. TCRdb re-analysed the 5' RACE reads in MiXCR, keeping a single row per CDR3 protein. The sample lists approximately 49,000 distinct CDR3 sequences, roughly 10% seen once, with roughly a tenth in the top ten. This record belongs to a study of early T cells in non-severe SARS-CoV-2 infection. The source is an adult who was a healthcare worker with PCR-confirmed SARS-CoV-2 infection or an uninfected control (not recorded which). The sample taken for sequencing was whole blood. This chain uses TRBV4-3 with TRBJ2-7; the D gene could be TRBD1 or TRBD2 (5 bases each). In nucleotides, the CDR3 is TGCGCCAGCAGCCGGGGCCATCCGGGATCCTACGAGCAGTACTTC. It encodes CASSRGHPGSYEQYF.